Sequencing of this T cell receptor (beta chain) was carried out in a study of technical replicates of blood from a few donors. The method was immunoSEQ multiplex PCR; TCRdb's version includes in-frame clones alone and lacks a portion of them. The repertoire includes about 70,000 clones, 85% to 95% of them detected once, and 0.39% sits in the top ten. Per germline, CDR1 MGHRA and CDR2 YSYEKL. The CDR3 length is 14 residues. V shed 7 bases and J shed 7 bases, with 17 bases lying between them. The sequencing sample was made of T cells isolated from PBMCs. The chain carries TRBV4-1 and TRBJ2-1, with D perhaps matching TRBD2 (5 bases). The receptor's source is a human donor in good health. The CDR3 nucleotides read TGCGCCAGCAACCTCATCGGGAACAAGAATGAGCAGTTCTTC. It is translated as CASNLIGNKNEQFF.